This T cell receptor beta chain was sequenced in a study of blood T cell repertoires in COVID-19. In the study overall: COVID-19 samples from acute and convalescent phases originated in the United States, Italy and Spain. PBMCs, B-cell-depleted T cells, or T cells were the source of the cDNA or gDNA that made up the material.

Clones were sequenced by immunoSEQ multiplex PCR, and TCRdb holds only the in-frame ones, with some missing. The table shows 200,000 to 300,000 clones, with approximately 83% occurring only once. The participants were between roughly 18 and 100 years old and came from roughly 25 US areas. The germline V gene encodes CDR1 SGHAT and CDR2 FQNNGV. V lost 1 base, J lost 2 bases, and 7 bases stayed unmatched. The CDR3 is 17 residues long. The source material was PBMCs or T cells enriched from blood (not recorded which). This clonotype originated in a woman between 40 and 55 years old with acute COVID-19. The chain combines TRBV11-2 with TRBJ2-1; 8 nucleotides align to TRBD2. CDR3 DNA sequence: TGTGCCAGCAGCTTAGCGGGAGCGGGAGTTACCTACAATGAGCAGTTCTTC. This codes for CASSLAGAGVTYNEQFF.